The 26 T cell receptor beta chains below were found in one sample sequenced in a study of tumor-infiltrating lymphocytes in primary liver carcinoma. Total RNA and DNA came together from about 21-30 mg of bulk tissue without cell sorting. TCR beta cDNA was made from 400 to 600 ng total RNA with a constant-region primer. It was through three nested multiplex PCR rounds of slightly modified ARM-PCR that TCR beta libraries arose. Rounds one and two of PCR, each of about 10 cycles, were primed with TRBV1-TRBV30 forward primers and a C-beta reverse primer. TCRdb itself ran the multiplex PCR reads through MiXCR, one entry per CDR3 protein. The data hold some 51,000 distinct CDR3 sequences, with 70% to 85% observed a single time. The source material was liver tumor tissue from sampling region 3. The sample's subset: tumor region T3, left-lateral pole. The receptor set was obtained from a man aged 35 to 55 with primary liver carcinoma and hepatitis B virus infection.

The sample holds one count of this clonotype. The V and J genes are TRBV29-1 and TRBJ2-5; D is perhaps TRBD2 (6 bases). In germline, CDR1 is SQVTM, CDR2 ANQGSEA. V was pared by 6 bases and J by 5 bases, with 25 bases between. The CDR3 contains 16 residues. The CDR3 spells CSVTWGVAAKVETQYF. The CDR3 region has the DNA TGCAGCGTCACTTGGGGGGTGGCCGCTAAGGTGGAGACCCAGTACTTC.

About this clonotype: A single base separates this from a much larger clone, so it may be a read error. This sequence joins TRBV28 and TRBJ2-1; 8 bases are a match to TRBD1. Germline V gene sequence: CDR1 MDHEN, CDR2 SYDVKM. This CDR3 is 15 amino acids long. The CDR3: CANSLPGQGTWEQFF. In DNA, the CDR3 is TGTGCCAACAGTCTTCCCGGACAGGGAACCTGGGAGCAGTTCTTC.

As to this clonotype: Mismatch with germline at one junction end may stem from a read error. V usage is TRBV6-5 and J usage is TRBJ2-1; D may be TRBD2 (6 bases). The CDR3 spans 17 residues. In germline, CDR1 is MNHEY, CDR2 SVGAGI. CDR3 sequence: CASSYSFGGRSMNGQFF. CDR3 DNA sequence: TGCGCCAGCAGTTACTCTTTCGGGGGACGGTCTATGAATGGGCAGTTCTTC.

As to this clonotype: Without the conserved terminal phenylalanine or tryptophan, this CDR3 likely stems from a read error. The V and J genes are TRBV11-2 and TRBJ2-7, with 11 bases identical to TRBD2. Per germline, CDR1 SGHAT and CDR2 FQNNGV. The CDR3 loop spans 14 amino acids. The CDR3, as DNA: TGTGTCAGCATAAGACTAGCGGGAACCTACGAGCAGTACTAC. Its protein product is CVSIRLAGTYEQYY.

Relative to its sample, this clonotype is medium-sized (0.01 to 0.1%). The gene calls are TRBV29-1 and TRBJ2-7; 10 bases are a match to TRBD2. Germline V CDR1 and CDR2: SQVTM, ANQGSEA. This CDR3 region has 14 residues. V lost 0 bases and J lost 6; bases outside the gene matches: 5. DNA of the CDR3: TGCAGCGTTGAAGACCTAGCGGGAGTCTCCGAGCAGTACTTC. Protein sequence: CSVEDLAGVSEQYF.

This sequence joins TRBV11-3 and TRBJ2-1; 10 nucleotides agree with TRBD2. This CDR3 contains 16 residues. Losses at the gene ends were 2 bases for V and 16 bases for J; bases not matched to a gene: 17. CDR1 and CDR2 (germline): SGHNT, YENEEA. The CDR3 protein is CASSLSGASGRGVQFF. Here the CDR3 DNA reads TGTGCCAGCAGCTTATCAGGGGCTAGCGGGAGAGGTGTGCAATTCTTC.

On this clonotype: Compared with germline, one end of the junction differs, possibly owing to a read error. The chain links TRBV30 to TRBJ1-5; 8 positions match TRBD1. The CDR3 has 15 residues. Germline loops: CDR1 GTSNPN, CDR2 SVGIG (reference sequence). CDR3 in DNA: TGTGCATGGAGTACTGACAGGGGAGACAATCAGCCCCAGCATTTT. Translating gives CAWSTDRGDNQPQHF.

Note on this clonotype: The CDR3 does not end in the conserved phenylalanine or tryptophan, so this is likely a read error. The J gene is TRBJ2-6, the V gene TRBV30; D is undetermined. This CDR3 contains 16 residues. CDR1 is GTSNPN and CDR2 is SVGIG in the germline V gene (reference sequence). V gave up 2 bases and J gave up 0 bases, with 11 bases separating them. CDR3 residues: CAWSNSGLSGANVLTT. The DNA of the CDR3 is TGTGCCTGGAGTAACAGTGGGCTCTCTGGGGCCAACGTCCTGACTACC.

As to this clonotype: Germline and junction disagree at one end, which may indicate a read error. The chain is built from TRBV12-5 and TRBJ2-2; D assignment may be TRBD1 or TRBD2 (5 bases each). This CDR3 has 16 residues. The V gene's germline CDR1 is LGHNT and CDR2 FRNRAP. CDR3 in DNA: TGTGATATTGGTCCTCCCGGGACGGCGAACACCGGGGTGCTGTTTTTT. Translation: CDIGPPGTANTGVLFF.

A remark on this clonotype: Germline and junction disagree at one end, which may indicate a read error. The V gene is TRBV19, the J gene TRBJ2-3, with TRBD1 matching over 9 bases. The germline V gene encodes CDR1 LNHDA and CDR2 SQIVND (reference sequence). CDR3 length: 16 residues. The CDR3 region is CVSRDRVTGETDTLYF. In DNA, the CDR3 is TGTGTCAGTAGGGACAGGGTCACGGGAGAAACAGATACGCTGTATTTT. Full variable domain (remainder filled in from reference TRBV19 and TRBJ2-3): DGGITQSPKYLFRKEGQNVTLSCEQNLNHDAMYWYRQDPGQGLRLIYYSQIVNDFQKGDIAEGYSVSREKKESFPLTVTSAQKNPTAFYLCVSRDRVTGETDTLYFGPGTRLTVL.

This clonotype was detected many times. The chain uses TRBV4-1 and TRBJ1-2; 9 nucleotides align to TRBD1. From germline, CDR1 is MGHRA and CDR2 YSYEKL. The CDR3 consists of 16 residues. The J segment lost 6 bases and the V segment lost 4 bases, leaving 12 bases of the junction unmatched. CDR3 sequence reads: CASSPPPGQGRNGYTF. For the CDR3, the DNA is TGCGCCAGCAGCCCGCCTCCGGGACAGGGACGAAATGGCTACACCTTC.

The CDR3 coding sequence is TGCAGCATTGCGTGGGCAGGGGACATAGGAGATACGCAGTATTTT. It encodes CSIAWAGDIGDTQYF. This chain connects TRBV29-1 to TRBJ2-3, with D possibly being TRBD1 (6 bases). Germline loops: CDR1 SQVTM, CDR2 ANQGSEA. The CDR3 spans 15 residues. With 8 bases removed from V and 5 bases from J, the gap between germline ends came to 23 bases.

This clonotype appeared once. The chain links TRBV7-8 to TRBJ2-1; either TRBD1 or TRBD2 may supply D (5 bases each). This CDR3 has 16 residues. With 9 bases removed from V and 11 bases from J, the gap between germline ends came to 29 bases. Looked up from germline, CDR1 is SGHVS and CDR2 is FQNEAQ. CDR3 loop: CASGLEGNNPRGQQFF. In DNA, the CDR3 is TGTGCCAGTGGCTTAGAGGGGAACAACCCCCGAGGTCAGCAGTTCTTC.

This clonotype was counted a single time. Because the CDR3 is missing its conserved closing phenylalanine or tryptophan, this is likely a read error. The limits of the CDR3 on the DNA are not certain, so only TCRdb's listed CDR3 is given. The chain recombines TRBV11-1 with TRBJ2-3; the table's TRBD2 call for D was not verified on the DNA. The CDR3 is 16 amino acids long, termini counted. Germline CDR1 reads SGHAT; CDR2 reads FQDESV (reference sequence). CDR3 in amino acids: CASSRGLAVSTDTQYI.

This clonotype was detected only once. The CDR3 DNA follows: TGTGCCAGCAGCTTAACTGACACGGCCAATGAGCAGTACTTC. Translation: CASSLTDTANEQYF. The chain is built from TRBV11-2 and TRBJ2-7, with D unresolved. Deletions cut 2 bases from V and 7 bases from J, with 15 bases between. The CDR3 runs to 14 residues. The germline V gene has CDR1 SGHAT and CDR2 FQNNGV.

On this clonotype: One end of the junction is discordant with germline, which a read error may explain. CDR3: CAISGSVASYGQYF. The CDR3 DNA reads TGTGCCATCAGTGGGTCCGTAGCCTCCTACGGGCAGTACTTC. The V gene is TRBV10-3, the J gene TRBJ2-7; D unclear. The CDR3 is 14 amino acids. Germline-derived CDR1 and CDR2 are ENHRY and SYGVKD.

Points on this clonotype: One base away lies a much larger clone, so this may be a sequencing read error. This chain connects TRBV4-1 to TRBJ2-3, with D possibly being TRBD2 (5 bases). Germline CDR1 MGHRA, CDR2 YSYEKL. Trimming cost V 3 bases and J 2 bases, with 9 bases left between them. The CDR3 consists of 14 residues. CDR3 protein: CASSHYSVTDTQYF. The CDR3 DNA follows: TGCGCCAGCAGCCATTATAGCGTCACAGATACGCAGTATTTT.

Details on this clonotype: This could be a read error, since a much larger clone is one nucleotide away. The chain joins TRBV5-6 to TRBJ2-7, with 8 bases lining up with TRBD1. The DNA end is a closer match to TRBJ2-1, so the J assignment may be wrong. Germline-derived CDR1 and CDR2 are SGHDT and YYEEEE. CDR3 length equals 12 residues. CDR3 sequence reads: CASSWTGREQFF. The CDR3 DNA follows: TGTGCCAGCAGCTGGACAGGGCGTGAGCAGTTCTTC.

As for this clonotype: A much larger clone sits a single nucleotide away, making a read error possible. This sequence joins TRBV9 and TRBJ2-7, with D possibly TRBD2 on 6 matching bases. Germline lookup yields CDR1 SGDLS and CDR2 YYNGEE. The CDR3 consists of 14 residues. V was cut by 0 bases and J by 8 bases, with 15 bases left in between. The CDR3, as DNA: TGTGCCAGCAGCGTAGGGGGGGTCATGGACCAGCAGTACTTC. Its translation: CASSVGGVMDQQYF. Using reference TRBV9 and TRBJ2-7 for the parts outside the CDR3, the full variable domain is DSGVTQTPKHLITATGQRVTLRCSPRSGDLSVYWYQQSLDQGLQFLIQYYNGEERAKGNILERFSAQQFPDLHSELNLSSLELGDSALYFCASSVGGVMDQQYFGPGTRLTVT.

As concerns this clonotype: Germline is not matched at one junction end, which may reflect a read error. The rearrangement links TRBV25-1 to TRBJ2-3; D ambiguous. The CDR3 spans 15 residues. Looked up from germline, CDR1 is MGHDK and CDR2 is SYGVNS. Written as DNA, the CDR3 is TGTGGCAGCAGCCCCGACCCAGGAAGCACAGATACGCAGTATTTT. Protein product: CGSSPDPGSTDTQYF.

The genes are TRBV12-3 or TRBV12-4 and TRBJ2-3; tentative D call: TRBD2 (6 bases). Trimming cost V 11 bases and J 5 bases, with 11 bases left between them. The CDR3 contains 11 residues. CDR3 in amino acids: CAPSGGDTQYF. In DNA, the CDR3 is TGTGCCCCCTCCGGGGGAGATACGCAGTATTTT.

With respect to this clonotype: The CDR3 carries no conserved terminal phenylalanine or tryptophan, so it likely arises from a read error. V usage is TRBV6-5 and J usage is TRBJ1-1; D is ambiguous. The CDR3 loop spans 13 amino acids. Trimming removed 8 bases at V and 0 bases at J, with 10 bases between. The V gene's germline CDR1 is MNHEY and CDR2 SVGAGI. CDR3 residues: CASCPAMNTEAFL. Written as DNA, the CDR3 is TGTGCCAGCTGTCCGGCAATGAACACTGAAGCTTTCCTT.

In regard to this clonotype: A junction boundary mismatches the germline segment, possibly from a read error. This chain uses TRBV29-1 with TRBJ2-4; D remains ambiguous. This CDR3 spans 14 amino acids. Germline V gene sequence: CDR1 SQVTM, CDR2 ANQGSEA. CDR3 DNA sequence: TGCAGCGTTGAACTAAGGGCCCTCGGCGGCATTCGGTACTTC. Its translation: CSVELRALGGIRYF.

V gene TRBV10-3 combines with J gene TRBJ2-6; TRBD1 might be the D (6 bases). The CDR3 spans 16 residues. CDR1 is ENHRY and CDR2 is SYGVKD in the germline V gene. Trimming shortened V by 5 bases and J by 2 bases, and 13 bases separated the two germline ends. As DNA, the CDR3 is TGTGCCATCAGTAAGGGGGAGAGGACTGGGGCCAACGTCCTGACTTTC. It yields the protein CAISKGERTGANVLTF.

Remarks on this clonotype: Since a much larger clone is just one base distant, this may be a read error. The rearrangement links TRBV6-1 to TRBJ1-1; a possible D gene is TRBD1 (6 bases). The CDR3 runs 15 residues. Looked up from germline, CDR1 is MNHNS and CDR2 is SASEGT. The CDR3 DNA follows: TGTGCCGGCAGCGTTCAACAGGGTCGGAGTACTGAAGCTTTCTTT. It is translated as CAGSVQQGRSTEAFF.

A word on this clonotype: Because it lacks the conserved phenylalanine or tryptophan at the end, this CDR3 is likely a read error. The genes are TRBV28 and TRBJ1-5; D is possibly TRBD1 (6 bases). Germline V lookup: CDR1 MDHEN, CDR2 SYDVKM. This CDR3 contains 18 residues. The CDR3 is CAISLDRDIEKGNQPQHL. CDR3 DNA sequence: TGTGCCATCAGTCTTGACCGGGACATTGAGAAGGGCAATCAGCCCCAGCATCTT.